These T cell receptor beta chains were read from a single sample in a study of T cells in Graves' hyperthyroidism and ophthalmopathy. TCRdb independently ran MiXCR on the multiplex PCR reads; one entry per CDR3 protein. The sample contains roughly 500,000 distinct CDR3 sequences, over 35% of which appear only once. The material sequenced was peripheral blood or thyroid tissue (not recorded which). These TCRs come from an adult woman with Graves' disease, either hyperthyroidism or ophthalmopathy (not recorded which). Both conserved end residues are part of each CDR3. The D gene is left open where the match is weak. Clone size, where shown, is once, few, many, or a class for clones that have expanded.

clone size: -; V gene: TRBV6-2/TRBV6-3; D gene: -; J gene: TRBJ2-2; CDR3 length: 16; CDR3 protein: CASSLLPGYGTGELFF; CDR3 DNA: TGTGCCAGCAGTCTACTCCCAGGGTACGGCACCGGGGAGCTGTTTTTT
clone size: few; V gene: TRBV6-6; D gene: TRBD2; J gene: TRBJ2-7; CDR3 length: 18; CDR3 protein: CASSSGTSGSLAAYEQYF; CDR3 DNA: TGTGCCAGCAGTTCTGGGACTAGCGGGAGTCTGGCGGCCTACGAGCAGTACTTC
clone size: many; V gene: TRBV6-5; D gene: -; J gene: TRBJ2-7; CDR3 length: 14; CDR3 protein: CASSYSIEGGEQYF; CDR3 DNA: TGTGCCAGCAGTTACTCGATTGAGGGAGGCGAGCAGTACTTC
clone size: -; V gene: TRBV20-1; D gene: -; J gene: TRBJ1-3; CDR3 length: 11; CDR3 protein: CSAYTRDTIYF; CDR3 DNA: TGCAGTGCTTATACCCGGGACACCATATATTTT
clone size: -; V gene: TRBV19; D gene: TRBD1; J gene: TRBJ1-1; CDR3 length: 14; CDR3 protein: CASSQGGGRTEAFF; CDR3 DNA: TGTGCCAGTAGCCAGGGGGGGGGTCGCACTGAAGCTTTCTTT
clone size: -; V gene: TRBV28; D gene: -; J gene: TRBJ1-1; CDR3 length: 15; CDR3 protein: CASSFQTDRNTEAFF; CDR3 DNA: TGTGCCAGCAGTTTCCAGACCGACAGGAACACTGAAGCTTTCTTT
clone size: -; V gene: TRBV6-5; D gene: TRBD1; J gene: TRBJ1-3; CDR3 length: 14; CDR3 protein: CASSRQGGVNTIYF; CDR3 DNA: TGTGCCAGCAGTCGACAGGGAGGCGTGAACACCATATATTTT
clone size: many; V gene: TRBV28; D gene: TRBD1; J gene: TRBJ1-2; CDR3 length: 14; CDR3 protein: CASSLPDRVTGYTF; CDR3 DNA: TGTGCCAGCAGTTTACCGGACAGGGTGACAGGCTACACCTTC
clone size: -; V gene: TRBV29-1; D gene: TRBD1; J gene: TRBJ1-1; CDR3 length: 15; CDR3 protein: CSVAAPGQGSTEAFF; CDR3 DNA: TGCAGCGTGGCCGCTCCGGGACAGGGGAGCACTGAAGCTTTCTTT
clone size: -; V gene: TRBV12-3/TRBV12-4; D gene: -; J gene: TRBJ1-2; CDR3 length: 15; CDR3 protein: CASSHPASLDYGCTF; CDR3 DNA: TGTGCCAGCAGCCACCCAGCCTCCCTCGACTATGGCTGCACCTTC
clone size: few; V gene: TRBV30; D gene: TRBD1; J gene: TRBJ2-2; CDR3 length: 13; CDR3 protein: CAWTRTGTGELFF; CDR3 DNA: TGTGCCTGGACCCGGACAGGGACCGGGGAGCTGTTTTTT
clone size: many; V gene: TRBV5-1; D gene: -; J gene: TRBJ1-1; CDR3 length: 14; CDR3 protein: CASSLWNPDTEAFF; CDR3 DNA: TGCGCCAGCAGCTTGTGGAATCCAGACACTGAAGCTTTCTTT
clone size: many; V gene: TRBV25-1; D gene: TRBD2; J gene: TRBJ2-5; CDR3 length: 14; CDR3 protein: CASSRGSGRETQYF; CDR3 DNA: TGTGCCAGCAGCCGAGGGAGCGGGAGGGAGACCCAGTACTTC
clone size: -; V gene: TRBV15; D gene: TRBD1; J gene: TRBJ2-2; CDR3 length: 15; CDR3 protein: CATSLRDRSTGELFF; CDR3 DNA: TGTGCCACCAGCCTCCGGGACAGAAGCACCGGGGAGCTGTTTTTT
clone size: many; V gene: TRBV14; D gene: -; J gene: TRBJ2-2; CDR3 length: 15; CDR3 protein: CASSQGELYTGELFF; CDR3 DNA: TGTGCCAGCAGCCAAGGGGAGCTCTACACCGGGGAGCTGTTTTTT
clone size: -; V gene: TRBV7-2; D gene: -; J gene: TRBJ2-7; CDR3 length: 14; CDR3 protein: CASSLLGVGVEQYF; CDR3 DNA: TGTGCCAGCAGCTTACTAGGGGTTGGGGTCGAGCAGTACTTC
clone size: many; V gene: TRBV12-3/TRBV12-4; D gene: TRBD1; J gene: TRBJ1-2; CDR3 length: 13; CDR3 protein: CASNRQGSWGYTF; CDR3 DNA: TGTGCCAGCAACCGACAGGGAAGCTGGGGCTACACCTTC
clone size: few; V gene: TRBV29-1; D gene: -; J gene: TRBJ2-7; CDR3 length: 14; CDR3 protein: CSVAAAGSSYEQYF; CDR3 DNA: TGCAGCGTTGCGGCGGCAGGGAGCTCCTACGAGCAGTACTTC